What follows describes a single TCR beta chain. Its antigen remains unknown. Every donor was a healthy person donating bone marrow. The data derive from a study of cytomegalovirus exposure and HLA in healthy donors. Study-wide findings and caveats: A previous analysis found most TCR beta V segments productive roughly 90% or roughly 30% of the time. CMV serostatus was the only recorded immune exposure for donors.

From germline, CDR1 is WNHNN and CDR2 SYGVQD (reference sequence). The CDR3 consists of 13 residues. Trimming took 11 bases from V and 2 from J, leaving 12 bases between them. The PCR employed 60 Vbeta primers together with 13 Jbeta primers. Sequenced by immunoSEQ multiplex PCR; TCRdb stores in-frame clones only, minus some. This sample has 140,000 or so clones, with 76% found just once. V and J are TRBV10-1 and TRBJ2-2; D possibly corresponds to TRBD2 (6 bases). The receptor was isolated from a middle-aged woman in good health and CMV-seronegative. What was sequenced was PBMCs. In DNA form, the CDR3 reads TGCGCCTGCGGGACCGCTAACACCGGGGAGCTGTTTTTT. This gives the protein CACGTANTGELFF.